This T cell receptor (beta chain) stems from a study of blood T cell repertoires in COVID-19. Study summary: From T cells, B-cell-depleted T cells, or PBMCs came the material, which was cDNA or gDNA.

This clone was observed once. In the same sample, other DNA sequences code for this CDR3. Looked up from germline, CDR1 is SGHRS and CDR2 is YFSETQ. The CDR3 runs 15 residues. Trimming stripped 0 bases from V and 0 bases from J, with 9 bases between. Generated by immunoSEQ multiplex PCR, the TCRdb table keeps only in-frame clones and is missing some. The table includes 250,000 to 300,000 clones, roughly 92% detected once. The V and J genes are TRBV5-1 and TRBJ1-1; no definite D call. The receptor comes from a woman in her 30s with COVID-19, enrolled during active disease. What was sequenced was peripheral blood. The CDR3 loop is CASSLGGDLNTEAFF. The DNA for the CDR3 is TGCGCCAGCAGCTTGGGCGGTGACCTGAACACTGAAGCTTTCTTT. Supplemented by reference TRBV5-1 and TRBJ1-1, the full variable domain reads KAGVTQTPRYLIKTRGQQVTLSCSPISGHRSVSWYQQTPGQGLQFLFEYFSETQRNKGNFPGRFSGRQFSNSRSEMNVSTLELGDSALYLCASSLGGDLNTEAFFGQGTRLTVV.